The clone carrying this T cell receptor beta chain was found once. Trimming stripped 6 bases from V and 12 bases from J, with 15 bases between. The CDR3 runs 12 residues. CDR1 and CDR2 (germline): MNHEY, SVGAGI. The source of the sample is a study of blood T cell repertoires in COVID-19. Across the study: The United States, Italy and Spain were the sources of the acute and convalescent COVID-19 samples. The analysed material was cDNA or gDNA that came from T cells, B-cell-depleted T cells, or PBMCs.

Methods used by the authors: The authors estimated nucleated cell counts from reference gene primer amplification. Generated by immunoSEQ multiplex PCR, the TCRdb table keeps only in-frame clones and is missing some. V, J and clone size reflect that table, while D and trimming were determined from the DNA. The table lists some 180,000 clones, 75% to 90% of them singletons. Material: peripheral blood. The receptor was isolated from a man aged 40-49 years with acute or convalescent COVID-19. The rearrangement uses TRBV6-5 and TRBJ2-1; perhaps TRBD2 as D (7 bases). CDR3 DNA: TGTGCCAGCAGCCCACAGGGAGGGGGGCAGTTCTTC. As protein: CASSPQGGGQFF.